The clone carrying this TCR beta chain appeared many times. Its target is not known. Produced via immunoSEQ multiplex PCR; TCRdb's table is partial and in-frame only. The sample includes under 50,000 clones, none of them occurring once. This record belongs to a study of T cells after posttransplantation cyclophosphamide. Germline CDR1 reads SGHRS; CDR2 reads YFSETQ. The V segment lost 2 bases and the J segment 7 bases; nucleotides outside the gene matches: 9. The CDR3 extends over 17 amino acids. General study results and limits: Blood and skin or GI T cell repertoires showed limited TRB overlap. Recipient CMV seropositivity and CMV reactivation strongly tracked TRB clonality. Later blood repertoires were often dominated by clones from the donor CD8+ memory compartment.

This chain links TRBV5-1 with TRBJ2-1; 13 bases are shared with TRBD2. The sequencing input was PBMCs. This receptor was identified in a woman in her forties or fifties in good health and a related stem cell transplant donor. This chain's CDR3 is CASSFTSGGASRNEQFF. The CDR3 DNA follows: TGCGCCAGCAGCTTTACTAGCGGGGGGGCAAGTCGGAATGAGCAGTTCTTC. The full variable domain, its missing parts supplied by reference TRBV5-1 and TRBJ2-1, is KAGVTQTPRYLIKTRGQQVTLSCSPISGHRSVSWYQQTPGQGLQFLFEYFSETQRNKGNFPGRFSGRQFSNSRSEMNVSTLELGDSALYLCASSFTSGGASRNEQFFGPGTRLTVL.